The table lists the clone carrying this T cell receptor (beta chain) with a few counts. Its target is not known. Preparation of the TCRbeta library involved a method that used unique molecular identifiers. TCRdb re-analysed the PCR reads in MiXCR, keeping a single row per CDR3 protein. The sample carries 200,000 to 250,000 distinct CDR3 sequences, 20% to 30% recorded once. The source of the sample is a study of T-cell reconstitution after alpha-beta-depleted transplantation in children. General study points: Reportedly, roughly two months post-transplant, alpha-beta T cells arose from several hundred expanded graft clones. At one year after transplant, newly produced T cells mostly accounted for T-cell counts and diversity. Recipient T cells and thymic progenitors that survived gave rise to the high TCRbeta diversity observed at day 60 in some patients.

Trimming took 1 base from V and 8 from J, leaving 11 bases between them. Germline V lookup: CDR1 SQVTM, CDR2 ANQGSEA. The CDR3 spans 12 residues. The source material was PBMCs, mostly from graft donor cells, sampled 360 days after TCRalphabeta/CD19-depleted stem cell transplant. The source is a female patient aged 2 to 10 who had a stem cell transplant for congenital amegakaryocytic thrombocytopenia, so the T cells may come from the graft donor. The rearrangement uses TRBV29-1 and TRBJ1-1; D is unclear. This CDR3 is CSVEGRTGEAFF. The CDR3 coding sequence is TGCAGCGTTGAAGGCAGGACGGGGGAAGCTTTCTTT.